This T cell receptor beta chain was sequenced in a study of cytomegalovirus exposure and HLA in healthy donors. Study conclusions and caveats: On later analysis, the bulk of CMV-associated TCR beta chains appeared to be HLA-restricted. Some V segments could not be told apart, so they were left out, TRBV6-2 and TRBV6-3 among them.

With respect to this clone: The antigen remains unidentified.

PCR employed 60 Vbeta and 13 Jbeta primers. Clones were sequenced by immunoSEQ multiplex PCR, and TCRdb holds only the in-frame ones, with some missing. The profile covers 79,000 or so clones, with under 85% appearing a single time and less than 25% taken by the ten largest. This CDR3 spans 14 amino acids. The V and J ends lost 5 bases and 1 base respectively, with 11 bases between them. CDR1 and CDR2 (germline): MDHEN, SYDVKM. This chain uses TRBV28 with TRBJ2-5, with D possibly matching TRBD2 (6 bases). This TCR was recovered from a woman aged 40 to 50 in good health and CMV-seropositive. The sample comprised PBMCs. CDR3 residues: CASSLRGIQETQYF. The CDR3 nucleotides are TGTGCCAGCAGTCTCCGGGGGATCCAAGAGACCCAGTACTTC.